In its sample, the clone carrying this T cell receptor beta chain was seen a few times. Antigen specificity is unknown. Germline CDR1 reads SGHDT; CDR2 reads YYEEEE. The CDR3 has 20 residues. The V end was cut by 2 bases, the J end by 0 bases, with 21 bases between. The record originates from a study of CD8 T cells in ankylosing spondylitis. Findings and caveats of the study: Disease-linked clones bore a CD8+ phenotype, appearing relatively rarely in peripheral blood. Seemingly characteristic of ankylosing spondylitis blood was a TCR beta motif consisting of about 8 highly homologous variants.

TCRdb ran MiXCR on the 5' RACE reads and lists one entry per CDR3 protein. The sample lists fewer than 400,000 distinct CDR3 sequences, 20% to 25% occurring once. V is TRBV5-6 and J is TRBJ2-6, with D perhaps TRBD1 (6 bases). Material: blood, either unsorted or a sorted T cell fraction (not recorded which). The receptor was isolated from a male donor with ankylosing spondylitis. CDR3 protein: CASSFGSSPGTNSGANVLTF. In DNA form, the CDR3 reads TGTGCCAGCAGCTTTGGAAGTTCGCCGGGGACAAACTCTGGGGCCAACGTCCTGACTTTC.